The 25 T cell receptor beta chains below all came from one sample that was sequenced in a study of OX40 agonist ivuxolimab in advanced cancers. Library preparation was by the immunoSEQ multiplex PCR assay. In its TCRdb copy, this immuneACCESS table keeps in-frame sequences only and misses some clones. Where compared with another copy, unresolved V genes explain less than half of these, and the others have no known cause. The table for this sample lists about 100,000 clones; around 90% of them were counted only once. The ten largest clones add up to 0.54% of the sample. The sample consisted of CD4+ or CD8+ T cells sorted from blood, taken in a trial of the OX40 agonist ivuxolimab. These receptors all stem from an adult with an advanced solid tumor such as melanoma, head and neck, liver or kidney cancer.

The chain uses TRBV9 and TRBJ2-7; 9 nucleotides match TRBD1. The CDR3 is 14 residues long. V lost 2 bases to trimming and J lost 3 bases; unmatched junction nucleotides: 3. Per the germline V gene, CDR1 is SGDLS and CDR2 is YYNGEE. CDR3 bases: TGTGCCAGCAGCGTGGGGGACAGGGACTACGAGCAGTACTTC. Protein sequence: CASSVGDRDYEQYF.

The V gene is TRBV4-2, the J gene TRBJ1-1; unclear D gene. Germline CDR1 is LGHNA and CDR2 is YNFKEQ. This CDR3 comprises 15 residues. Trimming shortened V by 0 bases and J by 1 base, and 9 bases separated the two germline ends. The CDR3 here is CASSQEAGGNTEAFF. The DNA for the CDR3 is TGTGCCAGCAGCCAAGAGGCAGGAGGGAACACTGAAGCTTTCTTT.

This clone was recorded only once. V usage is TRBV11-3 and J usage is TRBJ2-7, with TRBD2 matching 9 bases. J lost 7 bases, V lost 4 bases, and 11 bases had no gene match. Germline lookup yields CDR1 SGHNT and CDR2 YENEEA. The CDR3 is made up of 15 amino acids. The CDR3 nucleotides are TGTGCCAGCAGCTCACCCGGCGGGAGGGCCAAGGAGCAGTACTTC. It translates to CASSSPGGRAKEQYF. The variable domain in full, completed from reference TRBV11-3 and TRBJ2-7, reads EAGVVQSPRYKIIEKKQPVAFWCNPISGHNTLYWYLQNLGQGPELLIRYENEEAVDDSQLPKDRFSAERLKGVDSTLKIQPAELGDSAVYLCASSSPGGRAKEQYFGPGTRLTVT.

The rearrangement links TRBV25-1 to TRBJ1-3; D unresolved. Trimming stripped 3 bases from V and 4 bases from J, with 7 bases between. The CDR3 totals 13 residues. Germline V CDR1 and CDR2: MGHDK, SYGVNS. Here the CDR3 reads CASSDWTGNTIYF. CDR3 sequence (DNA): TGTGCCAGCAGTGATTGGACGGGAAACACCATATATTTT.

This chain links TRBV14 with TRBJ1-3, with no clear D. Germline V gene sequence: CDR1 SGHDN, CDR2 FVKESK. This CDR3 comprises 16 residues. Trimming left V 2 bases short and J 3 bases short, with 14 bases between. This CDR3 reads CASSQSPLGFGNTIYF. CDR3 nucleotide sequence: TGTGCCAGCAGCCAAAGTCCCCTGGGTTTTGGAAACACCATATATTTT.

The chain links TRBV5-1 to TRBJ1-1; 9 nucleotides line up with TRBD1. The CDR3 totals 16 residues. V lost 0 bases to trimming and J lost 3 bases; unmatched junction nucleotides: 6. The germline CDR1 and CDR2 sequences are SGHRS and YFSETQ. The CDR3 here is CASSLALQGADTEAFF. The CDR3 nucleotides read TGCGCCAGCAGCTTGGCCCTACAGGGGGCGGACACTGAAGCTTTCTTT.

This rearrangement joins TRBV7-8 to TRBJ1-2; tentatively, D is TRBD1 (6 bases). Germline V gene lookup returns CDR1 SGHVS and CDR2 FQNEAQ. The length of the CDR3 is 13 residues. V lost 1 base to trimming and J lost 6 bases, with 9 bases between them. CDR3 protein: CASSLVPGDGYTF. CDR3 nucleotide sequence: TGTGCCAGCAGCTTAGTTCCAGGGGATGGCTACACCTTC. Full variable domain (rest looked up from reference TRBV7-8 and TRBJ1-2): GAGVSQSPRYKVAKRGQDVALRCDPISGHVSLFWYQQALGQGPEFLTYFQNEAQLDKSGLPSDRFFAERPEGSVSTLKIQRTQQEDSAVYLCASSLVPGDGYTFGSGTRLTVV.

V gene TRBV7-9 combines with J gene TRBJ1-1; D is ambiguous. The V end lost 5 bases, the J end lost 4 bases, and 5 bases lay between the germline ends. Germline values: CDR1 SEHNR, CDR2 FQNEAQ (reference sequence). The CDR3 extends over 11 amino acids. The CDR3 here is CASSLITEAFF. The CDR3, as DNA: TGTGCCAGCAGCCTTATCACTGAAGCTTTCTTT.

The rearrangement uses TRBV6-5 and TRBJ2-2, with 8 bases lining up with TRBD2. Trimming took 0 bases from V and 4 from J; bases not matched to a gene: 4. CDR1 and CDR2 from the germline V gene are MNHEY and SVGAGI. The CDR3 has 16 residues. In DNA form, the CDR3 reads TGTGCCAGCAGTTACTCCCCCGGGAGGGGCACCGGGGAGCTGTTTTTT. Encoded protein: CASSYSPGRGTGELFF.

The CDR3 DNA is TGTGCCAGTAGTAACTGGGACAGACGGCAGCCCCAGCATTTT. Translated, it gives CASSNWDRRQPQHF. V is TRBV19 and J is TRBJ1-5, with TRBD1 matching over 7 bases. V lost 4 bases, J lost 7 bases, and 7 bases stayed unmatched. Germline V CDR1 and CDR2: LNHDA, SQIVND (reference sequence). There are 14 residues in the CDR3.

DNA of the CDR3: TGTGCCAGCAGCGTAGACGGCAGCCACACTGAAGCTTTCTTT. This translates into CASSVDGSHTEAFF. This chain connects TRBV9 to TRBJ1-1; D uncertain. In germline, CDR1 is SGDLS, CDR2 YYNGEE. This CDR3 has 14 residues. Trimming left V 0 bases short and J 3 bases short, with 9 bases between.

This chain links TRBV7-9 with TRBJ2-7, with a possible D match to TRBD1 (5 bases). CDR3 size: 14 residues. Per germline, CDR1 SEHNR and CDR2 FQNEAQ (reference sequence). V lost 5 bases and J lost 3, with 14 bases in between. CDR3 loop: CASSPQSGIYEQYF. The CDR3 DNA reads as TGTGCCAGCAGCCCCCAATCAGGGATCTACGAGCAGTACTTC.

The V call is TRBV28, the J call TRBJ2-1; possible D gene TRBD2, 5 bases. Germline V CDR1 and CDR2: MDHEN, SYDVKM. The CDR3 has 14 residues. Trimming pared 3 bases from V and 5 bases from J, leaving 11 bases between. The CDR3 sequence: CASSLGGGDNEQFF. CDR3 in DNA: TGTGCCAGCAGTTTGGGTGGAGGAGACAATGAGCAGTTCTTC.

In nucleotides, the CDR3 is TGTGCCAGCAGCTTGTCGAGAGGCACCGGGGAGCTGTTTTTT. This encodes CASSLSRGTGELFF. V gene TRBV5-6 combines with J gene TRBJ2-2; D remains unclear. CDR3 length: 14 residues. The ends were cut back, 1 base at V and 4 bases at J, with 8 bases in the middle. Germline CDR1 and CDR2: SGHDT and YYEEEE.

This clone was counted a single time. For the CDR3, the DNA is TGCGCCAGCAGCCAAGATCAGAAGCTTAAACAATTTGGCTACACCTTC. Residues: CASSQDQKLKQFGYTF. The chain has TRBV4-3 and TRBJ1-2; D ambiguous. Per germline, CDR1 LGHNA and CDR2 YSLEER. The CDR3 runs 16 residues. V was cut by 0 bases and J by 7 bases, with 18 bases left in between.

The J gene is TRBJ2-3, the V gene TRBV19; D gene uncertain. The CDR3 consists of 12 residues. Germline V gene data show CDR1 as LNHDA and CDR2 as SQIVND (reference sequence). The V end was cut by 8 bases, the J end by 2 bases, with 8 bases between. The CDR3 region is CASATSTDTQYF. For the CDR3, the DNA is TGTGCCAGTGCTACCTCCACAGATACGCAGTATTTT.

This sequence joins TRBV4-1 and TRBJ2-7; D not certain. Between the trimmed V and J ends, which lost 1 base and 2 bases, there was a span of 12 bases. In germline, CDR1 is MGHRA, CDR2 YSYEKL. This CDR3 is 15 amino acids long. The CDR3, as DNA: TGCGCCAGCAGCCAAGGGTTCGGCGGCGCCTACGAGCAGTACTTC. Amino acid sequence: CASSQGFGGAYEQYF.

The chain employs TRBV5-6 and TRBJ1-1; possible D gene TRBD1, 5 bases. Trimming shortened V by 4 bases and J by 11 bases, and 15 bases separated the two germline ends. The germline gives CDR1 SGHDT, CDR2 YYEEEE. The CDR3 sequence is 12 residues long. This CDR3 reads CASSSRPRQAFF. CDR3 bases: TGTGCCAGCAGCAGCCGGCCCCGACAGGCTTTCTTT.

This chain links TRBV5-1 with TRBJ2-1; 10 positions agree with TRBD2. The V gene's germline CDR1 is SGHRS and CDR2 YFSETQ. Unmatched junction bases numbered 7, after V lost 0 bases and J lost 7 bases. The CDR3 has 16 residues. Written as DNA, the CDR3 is TGCGCCAGCAGCTTGGACCCTAGCGGGAGTAGGAATGAGCAGTTCTTC. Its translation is CASSLDPSGSRNEQFF. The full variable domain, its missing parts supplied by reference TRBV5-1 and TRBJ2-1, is KAGVTQTPRYLIKTRGQQVTLSCSPISGHRSVSWYQQTPGQGLQFLFEYFSETQRNKGNFPGRFSGRQFSNSRSEMNVSTLELGDSALYLCASSLDPSGSRNEQFFGPGTRLTVL.

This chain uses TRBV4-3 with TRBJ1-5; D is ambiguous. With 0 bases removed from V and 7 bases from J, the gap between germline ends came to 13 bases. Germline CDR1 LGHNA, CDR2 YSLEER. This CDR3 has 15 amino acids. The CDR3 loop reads CASSQDVRVGQPQHF. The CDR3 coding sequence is TGCGCCAGCAGCCAAGATGTAAGGGTGGGCCAGCCCCAGCATTTT.

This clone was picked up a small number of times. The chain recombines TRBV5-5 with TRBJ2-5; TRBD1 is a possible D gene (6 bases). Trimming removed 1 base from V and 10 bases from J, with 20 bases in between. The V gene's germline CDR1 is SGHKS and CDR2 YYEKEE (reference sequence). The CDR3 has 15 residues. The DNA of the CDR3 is TGTGCCAGCAGCTTGTCCCCAGACAGGCCAGGGTACCAGTACTTC. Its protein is CASSLSPDRPGYQYF.

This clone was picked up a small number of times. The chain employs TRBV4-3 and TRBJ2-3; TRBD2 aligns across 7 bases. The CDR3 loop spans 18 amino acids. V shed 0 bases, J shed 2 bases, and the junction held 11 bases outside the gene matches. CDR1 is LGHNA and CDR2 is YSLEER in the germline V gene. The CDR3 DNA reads TGCGCCAGCAGCCAAGACACGCCGGGCGGGAGCGCCACAGATACGCAGTATTTT. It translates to CASSQDTPGGSATDTQYF.

CDR3 coding DNA: TGTGCCAGCAGTTACGACAGGGAAGAGACCCAGTACTTC. Amino acids: CASSYDREETQYF. This sequence joins TRBV7-2 and TRBJ2-5; TRBD1 aligns across 7 bases. J was trimmed by 3 bases and V by 6 bases; bases with no gene match: 4. The length of the CDR3 is 13 residues. Germline V gene data show CDR1 as SGHTA and CDR2 as FQGNSA.

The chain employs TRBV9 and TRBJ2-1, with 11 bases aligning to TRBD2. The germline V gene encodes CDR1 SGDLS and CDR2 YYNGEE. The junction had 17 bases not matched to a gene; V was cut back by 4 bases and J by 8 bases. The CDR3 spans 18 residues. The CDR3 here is CASSRLFFTSGSLDEQFF. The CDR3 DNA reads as TGTGCCAGCAGCCGGCTCTTTTTCACTAGCGGGAGTCTCGATGAGCAGTTCTTC.

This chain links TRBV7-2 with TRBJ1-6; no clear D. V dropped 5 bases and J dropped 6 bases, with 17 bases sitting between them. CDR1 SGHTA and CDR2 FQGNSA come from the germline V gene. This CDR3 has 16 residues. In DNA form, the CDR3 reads TGTGCCAGCAGCCTAGAGCCGGGAGAGATTAATTCACCCCTCCACTTT. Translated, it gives CASSLEPGEINSPLHF.